The sequence of this T cell receptor (beta chain) was determined in a study of shared clonotypes between healthy human individuals. The CDR3 length is 18 residues. Looked up from germline, CDR1 is SNHLY and CDR2 is FYNNEI. Unmatched junction bases numbered 9, after V lost 5 bases and J lost 4 bases. Repertoires were generated with immunoSEQ multiplex PCR, while TCRdb's copy carries only in-frame clones and drops some. Of about 1 million clones in the sample, about 76% are singletons; the top ten hold 1.2% to 1.5%. The sequencing sample was made of memory CD4+ T cells sorted from blood. Sample subset: CD45RA-negative fraction. The chain carries TRBV2 and TRBJ2-1; 15 bases match TRBD2. This sequence was found in a man aged 18 to 30 in good health. The CDR3 region is CASSPLGLAGGGYNEQFF. The CDR3 bases are TGTGCCAGCAGTCCGCTGGGACTAGCGGGAGGAGGATACAATGAGCAGTTCTTC.